This T cell receptor (beta chain) was documented in a study of human T cells and chemical hapten exposure. Study-wide results and limits: Expanded TCRs produced significantly more large CDR3 similarity clusters than controls did.

The CDR3 totals 14 residues. Germline values: CDR1 MGHRA, CDR2 YSYEKL. The time point is: patch test 2, 6 weeks after DPC sensitization. Treatment described: therapeutic diphenylcyclopropenone sensitization with weekly scalp DPC. Blood draws came first, before each patch test. The study drew its donors from alopecia patients who were 18 to 70 years old and suitable for DPC. Remarks on this clonotype: The antigen is unknown. The junction departs from germline at one end; a sequencing error may be responsible.

What the library attached to individual cDNA molecules were unique molecular identifiers. TCRdb recomputed calls from the RACE reads with MiXCR, one row per CDR3 protein. The table shows roughly 380,000 distinct CDR3 sequences, with around 6% occurring only once. The receptor was derived from a woman between 18 and 29 years old with alopecia areata. Some clones in this sample may be carry-over from other donors' samples. Here the sequenced sample was whole blood, taken in connection with sensitization to the hapten diphenylcyclopropenone (DPC). The chain joins TRBV4-1 to TRBJ2-1; D possibly corresponds to TRBD2 (7 bases). The CDR3 DNA reads as TGCGCCAGCAGCCAAGACGCGGGGGCGGGAATCAGAGTCTTC. This translates into CASSQDAGAGIRVF.